This T cell receptor (beta chain) was retrieved from a study of blood T cell repertoires in COVID-19. For the study at large: The origin of the acute and convalescent COVID-19 samples was the United States, Italy and Spain. The cDNA or gDNA used as material had been derived from T cells, B-cell-depleted T cells, or PBMCs.

The CDR3 is 18 residues long. V shed 4 bases and J 3 bases; nucleotides not matched to a gene: 18. Germline V gives CDR1 SGHRS, CDR2 YFSETQ. Authors' processing steps: How many nucleated cells were present was estimated from reference gene primer amplification. Assay used: immunoSEQ multiplex PCR; TCRdb lists only in-frame clones, some missing. The V and J calls and clone size come from that table; D and trimming were worked out from the DNA. The data show roughly 39,000 clones, with around 89% seen just once and just under 9% held by the top ten. This TCR came from a man aged 30 to 39 with active or convalescent COVID-19. Source material: peripheral blood. The rearrangement links TRBV5-1 to TRBJ2-7, with TRBD2 matching over 8 bases. The CDR3 coding sequence is TGCGCCAGCAGCCCGGGTCGGATTTCCCGGGGGGGCAGCTACGAGCAGTACTTC. It is translated as CASSPGRISRGGSYEQYF.